Listed here are 17 T cell receptor beta chains from one sample, sequenced in a study of blood T cell repertoires in COVID-19. Clones were read by immunoSEQ multiplex PCR, and TCRdb kept only the in-frame ones, dropping some. The sample contains about 200,000 clones, over 80% of which appear only once. The material sequenced was peripheral blood. All receptors derive from a man in his forties or fifties with acute or convalescent COVID-19.

The V and J genes are TRBV19 and TRBJ1-5, with D possibly being TRBD1 (6 bases). The CDR3 extends over 14 amino acids. CDR1 is LNHDA and CDR2 is SQIVND in the germline V gene (reference sequence). Trimming shortened V by 5 bases and J by 7 bases, and 15 bases separated the two germline ends. The CDR3 loop reads CASSQQGPEQPQHF. The CDR3 DNA is TGTGCCAGTAGTCAACAGGGTCCGGAGCAGCCCCAGCATTTT.

This sequence joins TRBV4-1 and TRBJ2-2; 7 bases are shared with TRBD1. The V gene end was trimmed by 6 bases and the J gene end by 0 bases; junction bases not matched to a gene: 7. CDR1 and CDR2 (germline): MGHRA, YSYEKL. The CDR3 totals 16 residues. This chain's CDR3 is CASREGAMTNTGELFF. As DNA, the CDR3 is TGCGCCAGCAGAGAGGGGGCGATGACGAACACCGGGGAGCTGTTTTTT.

V usage is TRBV19 and J usage is TRBJ1-5; 7 nucleotides line up with TRBD1. The V gene end was trimmed by 4 bases and the J gene end by 6 bases; junction bases not matched to a gene: 3. Germline V gene sequence: CDR1 LNHDA, CDR2 SQIVND (reference sequence). This CDR3 comprises 13 residues. CDR3 nucleotides: TGTGCCAGTAGTAGACAGGGCCGTCAGCCCCAGCATTTT. Protein: CASSRQGRQPQHF.

This sequence joins TRBV9 and TRBJ2-3; TRBD2 agrees at 11 bases. CDR1 and CDR2 (germline): SGDLS, YYNGEE. With 4 bases clipped from V and 6 bases from J, the junction kept 13 bases outside the gene matches. The CDR3 is 17 amino acids. CDR3 bases: TGTGCCAGCAGCCAGGGACTAGCGGTAGTTCCTCCTGATACGCAGTATTTT. Translated, it gives CASSQGLAVVPPDTQYF.

The gene calls are TRBV6-6 and TRBJ1-1, with D tentatively TRBD1 (5 bases). CDR1 and CDR2 (germline): MNHNY, SVGAGI (reference sequence). The V gene lost 2 bases and the J gene lost 11 bases, with 21 bases spanning the gap. The CDR3 loop spans 15 amino acids. The DNA of the CDR3 is TGTGCCAGCAGTTACAGAGACAGCCCCCGGCTGGGGGCTTTCTTT. This encodes CASSYRDSPRLGAFF.

The gene calls are TRBV29-1 and TRBJ1-2; 10 nucleotides line up with TRBD1. The germline CDR1 and CDR2 sequences are SQVTM and ANQGSEA. V trimming: 4 bases; J trimming: 4 bases; junction bases outside the gene matches: 12. CDR3 length: 16 residues. This chain's CDR3 is CSVVLSPGQGSYGYTF. In DNA form, the CDR3 reads TGCAGCGTTGTCCTTTCTCCGGGACAGGGGAGCTATGGCTACACCTTC.

This clone occurred a few times. The J gene is TRBJ2-1, the V gene TRBV2; 7 bases align to TRBD1. Germline CDR1 reads SNHLY; CDR2 reads FYNNEI. The CDR3 has 13 residues. V gave up 1 base and J gave up 9 bases; unmatched junction bases: 3. The CDR3 sequence: CASSEETGSEQFF. For the CDR3, the DNA is TGTGCCAGCAGTGAAGAGACAGGGTCTGAGCAGTTCTTC.

This chain joins TRBV5-1 and TRBJ2-3; 12 positions match TRBD2. V shed 2 bases, J shed 3 bases, and the junction held 7 bases outside the gene matches. Germline assignment: CDR1 SGHRS and CDR2 YFSETQ. There are 17 residues in the CDR3. The DNA of the CDR3 is TGCGCCAGCAGCTTAAATCTAGCGGGAGGGCCGACAGATACGCAGTATTTT. It yields the protein CASSLNLAGGPTDTQYF.

The V call is TRBV10-1, the J call TRBJ2-1, with 9 bases that match TRBD2. The CDR3 is made up of 18 amino acids. CDR1 and CDR2 from the germline V gene are WNHNN and SYGVQD (reference sequence). Germline trimming cut 7 bases from V and 0 bases from J; bases unmatched to any gene: 13. The CDR3 spells CASTWKIAGESSYNEQFF. In DNA form, the CDR3 reads TGCGCCAGCACTTGGAAAATAGCGGGAGAGAGCTCCTACAATGAGCAGTTCTTC.

V is TRBV6-5 and J is TRBJ2-7; TRBD1 matches 8 bases. Trimming cost V 10 bases and J 3 bases; bases outside gene matches: 11. Germline V gene data show CDR1 as MNHEY and CDR2 as SVGAGI. The length of the CDR3 is 14 residues. Written as DNA, the CDR3 is TGTGCCACCGTTCCCGGACAGGGTGTCTACGAGCAGTACTTC. Translated, it gives CATVPGQGVYEQYF.

This clone has more than one count but fewer than ten. V is TRBV13 and J is TRBJ1-1; the D is unclear. Germline values: CDR1 PRHDT, CDR2 FYEKMQ (reference sequence). The CDR3 extends over 13 amino acids. V was pared by 6 bases and J by 1 base, with 9 bases between. CDR3 nucleotide sequence: TGTGCCAGCAGATTACACGGGAACACTGAAGCTTTCTTT. Encoded protein: CASRLHGNTEAFF.

The chain couples TRBV9 to TRBJ1-1; 8 bases map to TRBD1. The CDR3 loop spans 16 amino acids. Trimming cost V 0 bases and J 4 bases; bases outside gene matches: 8. The germline V gene encodes CDR1 SGDLS and CDR2 YYNGEE. This chain's CDR3 is CASSVESQGASTEAFF. The CDR3 coding sequence is TGTGCCAGCAGCGTAGAGTCCCAGGGGGCAAGCACTGAAGCTTTCTTT.

CDR3 loop: CAWSVRILYGYTF. DNA for the CDR3: TGTGCCTGGAGCGTTCGGATACTATATGGCTACACCTTC. This rearrangement joins TRBV30 to TRBJ1-2; unclear D gene. Trimming left V 3 bases short and J 5 bases short, with 13 bases between. Germline assignment: CDR1 GTSNPN and CDR2 SVGIG (reference sequence). This CDR3 contains 13 residues.

This chain connects TRBV19 to TRBJ2-5, with D possibly matching TRBD2 (6 bases). Trimming stripped 3 bases from V and 0 bases from J, with 8 bases between. Germline V gene sequence: CDR1 LNHDA, CDR2 SQIVND (reference sequence). The CDR3 contains 14 residues. The CDR3 DNA sequence: TGTGCCAGTAGTATCGGCGGGAACCAAGAGACCCAGTACTTC. Its translation is CASSIGGNQETQYF.

V is TRBV4-2 and J is TRBJ1-1, with 11 bases lining up with TRBD1. This CDR3 has 17 amino acids. Germline lookup yields CDR1 LGHNA and CDR2 YNFKEQ. V lost 6 bases to trimming and J lost 2 bases; unmatched junction nucleotides: 11. The CDR3 is CASRIGTGGRFNTEAFF. CDR3 in DNA: TGTGCCAGCAGAATAGGGACAGGGGGAAGATTCAACACTGAAGCTTTCTTT.

The chain links TRBV27 to TRBJ2-1, with 7 nucleotides matching TRBD2. Germline-derived CDR1 and CDR2 are MNHEY and SMNVEV (reference sequence). Trimming cost V 4 bases and J 5 bases; bases outside gene matches: 11. This CDR3 comprises 16 residues. The CDR3 reads CASSSPRMGGDNEQFF. The CDR3 DNA is TGTGCCAGCAGTTCTCCGAGGATGGGAGGGGACAATGAGCAGTTCTTC.

This clone was seen a handful of times. The chain is built from TRBV6-5 and TRBJ1-6, with a tentative D call TRBD1 (6 bases). V was clipped by 7 bases and J by 7 bases, with 14 bases between them. The CDR3 consists of 14 residues. Germline CDR1 is MNHEY and CDR2 is SVGAGI. The CDR3 DNA reads as TGTGCCAGCACCAGAAGGGGGTGGAATTCACCCCTCCACTTT. It specifies CASTRRGWNSPLHF.